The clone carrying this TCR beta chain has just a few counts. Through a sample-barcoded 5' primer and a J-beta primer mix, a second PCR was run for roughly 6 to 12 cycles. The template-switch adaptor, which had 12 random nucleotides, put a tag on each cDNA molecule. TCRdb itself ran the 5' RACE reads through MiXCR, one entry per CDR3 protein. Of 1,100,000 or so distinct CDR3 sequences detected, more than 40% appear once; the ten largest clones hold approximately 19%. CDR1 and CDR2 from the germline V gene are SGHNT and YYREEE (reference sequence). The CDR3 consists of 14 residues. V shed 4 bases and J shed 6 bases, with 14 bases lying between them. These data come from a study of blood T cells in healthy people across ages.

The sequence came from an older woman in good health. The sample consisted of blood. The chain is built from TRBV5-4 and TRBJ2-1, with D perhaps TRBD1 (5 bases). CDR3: CASSPLQGSNEQFF. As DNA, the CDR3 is TGTGCCAGCAGCCCCCTTCAGGGCTCCAATGAGCAGTTCTTC.